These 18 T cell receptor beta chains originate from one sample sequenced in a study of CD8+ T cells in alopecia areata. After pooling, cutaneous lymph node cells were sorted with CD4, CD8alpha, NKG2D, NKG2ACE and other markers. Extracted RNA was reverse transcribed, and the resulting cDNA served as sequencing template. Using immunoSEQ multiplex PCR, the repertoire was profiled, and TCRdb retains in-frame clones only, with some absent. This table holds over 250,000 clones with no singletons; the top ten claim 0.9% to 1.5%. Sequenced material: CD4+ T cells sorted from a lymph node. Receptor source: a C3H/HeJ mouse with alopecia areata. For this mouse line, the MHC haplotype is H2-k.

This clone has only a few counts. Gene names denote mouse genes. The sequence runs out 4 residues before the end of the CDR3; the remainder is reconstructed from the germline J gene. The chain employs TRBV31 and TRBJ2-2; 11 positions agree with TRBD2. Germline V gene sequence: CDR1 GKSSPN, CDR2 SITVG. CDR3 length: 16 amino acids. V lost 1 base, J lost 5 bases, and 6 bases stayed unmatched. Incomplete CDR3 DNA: TGTGCCTGGAGTCATAACTGGGGGGGCGCAACCGGG. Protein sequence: CAWSHNWGGATG. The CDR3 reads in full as CAWSHNWGGATGQLYF. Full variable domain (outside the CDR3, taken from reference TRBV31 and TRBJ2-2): AQTIHQWPVAEIKAVGSPLSLGCTIKGKSSPNLYWYWQATGGTLQQLFYSITVGQVESVVQLNLSASRPKDDQFILSTEKLLLSHSGFYLCAWSHNWGGATGQLYFGEGSKLTVL.

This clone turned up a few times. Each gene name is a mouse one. The CDR3 sequence is CTCSALRDWGDEQYF. Partial CDR3 DNA: TGCACCTGCAGTGCGCTCCGGGACTGGGGGGAT. The chain recombines TRBV1 with TRBJ2-7; TRBD2 matches 12 bases. The read ends 4 residues shy of where the CDR3 ends; the end is completed using the germline J gene. The CDR3 runs to 15 residues. Germline assignment: CDR1 NSQYPW and CDR2 LRSPGD (reference sequence).

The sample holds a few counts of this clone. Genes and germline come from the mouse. CDR3 loop: CAWSRRDYNSPLYF. Partial CDR3 DNA: TGTGCCTGGAGCCGCAGGGACTATAATTCGCCC. The V call is TRBV31, the J call TRBJ1-6, with a tentative D call TRBD1 (5 bases). The DNA ends 3 residues before the CDR3 does, and the rest of the CDR3 is filled in from the germline J gene. TRBJ1-6 is annotated as an ORF whose role is uncertain. Germline V lookup: CDR1 GKSSPN, CDR2 SITVG. The CDR3 totals 14 residues. Trimming pared 3 bases from V and 3 bases from J, leaving 9 bases between.

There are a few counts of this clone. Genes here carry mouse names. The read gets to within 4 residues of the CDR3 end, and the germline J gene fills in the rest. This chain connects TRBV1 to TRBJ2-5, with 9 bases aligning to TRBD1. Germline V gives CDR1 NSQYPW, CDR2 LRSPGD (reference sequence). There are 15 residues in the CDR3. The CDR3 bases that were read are TGCACCTGCAGTGCACCGGGACAGGGTGAAGAC. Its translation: CTCSAPGQGED. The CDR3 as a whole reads CTCSAPGQGEDTQYF.

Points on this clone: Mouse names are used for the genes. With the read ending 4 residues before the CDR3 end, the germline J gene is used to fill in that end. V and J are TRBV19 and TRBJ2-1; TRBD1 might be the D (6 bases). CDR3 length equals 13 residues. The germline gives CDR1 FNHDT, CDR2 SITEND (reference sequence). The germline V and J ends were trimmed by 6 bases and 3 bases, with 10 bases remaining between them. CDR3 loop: CASNPDSYAEQFF. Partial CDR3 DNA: TGTGCCAGCAACCCGGACAGCTATGCT.

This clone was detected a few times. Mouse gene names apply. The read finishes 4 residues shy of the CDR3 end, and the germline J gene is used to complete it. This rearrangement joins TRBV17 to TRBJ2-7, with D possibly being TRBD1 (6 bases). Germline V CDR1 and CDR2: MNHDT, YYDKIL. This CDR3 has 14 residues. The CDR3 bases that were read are TGTGCTAGCAGGGGTTGGGGACAAACATAT. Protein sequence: CASRGWGQTY. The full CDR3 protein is CASRGWGQTYEQYF.

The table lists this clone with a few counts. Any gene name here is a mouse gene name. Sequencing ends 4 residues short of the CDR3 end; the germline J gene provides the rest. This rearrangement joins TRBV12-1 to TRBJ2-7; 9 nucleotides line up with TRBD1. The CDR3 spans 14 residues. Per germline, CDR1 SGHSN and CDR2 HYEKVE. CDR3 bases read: TGTGCCAGCTCTCTGGTGACAGGGGGATAT. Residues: CASSLVTGGY. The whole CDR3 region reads CASSLVTGGYEQYF.

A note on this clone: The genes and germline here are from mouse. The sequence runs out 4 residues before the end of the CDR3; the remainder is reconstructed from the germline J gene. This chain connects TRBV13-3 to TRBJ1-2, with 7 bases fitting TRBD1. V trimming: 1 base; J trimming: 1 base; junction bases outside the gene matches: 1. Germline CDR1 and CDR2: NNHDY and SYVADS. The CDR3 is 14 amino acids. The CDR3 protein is CASSDTGVNSDYTF. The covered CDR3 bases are TGTGCCAGCAGTGATACAGGGGTAAACTCC.

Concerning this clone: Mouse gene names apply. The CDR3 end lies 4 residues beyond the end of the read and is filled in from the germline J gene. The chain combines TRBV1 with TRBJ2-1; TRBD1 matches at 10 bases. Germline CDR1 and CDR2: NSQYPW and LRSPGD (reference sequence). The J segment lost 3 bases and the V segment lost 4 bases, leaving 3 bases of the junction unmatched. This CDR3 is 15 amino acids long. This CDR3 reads CTCSETGGGYAEQFF. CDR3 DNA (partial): TGCACCTGCAGTGAGACAGGGGGCGGCTATGCT.

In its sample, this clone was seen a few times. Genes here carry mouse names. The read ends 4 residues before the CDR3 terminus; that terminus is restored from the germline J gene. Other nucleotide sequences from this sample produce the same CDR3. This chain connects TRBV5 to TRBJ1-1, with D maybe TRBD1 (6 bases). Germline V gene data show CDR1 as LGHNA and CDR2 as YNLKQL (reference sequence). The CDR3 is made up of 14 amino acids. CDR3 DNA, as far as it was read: TGTGCCAGCAGCCAAACTGGGGGGGCTGGA. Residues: CASSQTGGAG. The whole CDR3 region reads CASSQTGGAGEVFF.

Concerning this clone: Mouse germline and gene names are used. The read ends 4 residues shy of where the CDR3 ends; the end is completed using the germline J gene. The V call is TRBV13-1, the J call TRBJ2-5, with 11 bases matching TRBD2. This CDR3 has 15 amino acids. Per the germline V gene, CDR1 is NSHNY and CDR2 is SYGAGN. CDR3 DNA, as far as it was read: TGTGCCAGCAGTGAGGCGGGACTGGGGGAAGAC. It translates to CASSEAGLGED. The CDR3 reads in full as CASSEAGLGEDTQYF.

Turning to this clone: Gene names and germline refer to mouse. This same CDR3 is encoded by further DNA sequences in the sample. CDR3 sequence: CASSPGQSEVFF. The sequenced CDR3 bases are TGTGCCAGCAGTCCGGGACAGTCA. This chain connects TRBV13-1 to TRBJ1-1; 7 bases align to TRBD1. Read sequence stops 4 residues before the CDR3 end, and the germline J gene provides the missing end. Germline values: CDR1 NSHNY, CDR2 SYGAGN. The CDR3 is made up of 12 amino acids.

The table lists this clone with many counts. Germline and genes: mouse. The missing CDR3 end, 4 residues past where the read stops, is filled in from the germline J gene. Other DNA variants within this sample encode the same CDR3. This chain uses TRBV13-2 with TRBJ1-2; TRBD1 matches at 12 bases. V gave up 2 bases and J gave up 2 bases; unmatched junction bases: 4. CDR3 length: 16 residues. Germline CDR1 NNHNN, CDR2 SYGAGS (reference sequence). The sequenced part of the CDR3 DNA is TGTGCCAGCGGTGACGCGGGACAGGGGGCGAACTCC. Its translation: CASGDAGQGANS. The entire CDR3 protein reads CASGDAGQGANSDYTF.

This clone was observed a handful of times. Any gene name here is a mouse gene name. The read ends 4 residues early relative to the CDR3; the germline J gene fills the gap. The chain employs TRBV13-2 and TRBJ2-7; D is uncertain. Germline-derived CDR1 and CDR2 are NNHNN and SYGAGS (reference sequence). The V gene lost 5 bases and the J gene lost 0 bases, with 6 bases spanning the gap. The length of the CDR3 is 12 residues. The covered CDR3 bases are TGTGCCAGCGGACAATACTCCTAT. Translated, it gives CASGQYSY. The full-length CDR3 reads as CASGQYSYEQYF.

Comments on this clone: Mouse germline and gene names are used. Incomplete CDR3 DNA: TGTGCCAGCAGCCGCGACAGGGAC. Translation: CASSRDRD. The full CDR3 is CASSRDRDDYTF. This sequence joins TRBV19 and TRBJ1-2, with TRBD1 identical over 7 bases. The read terminates 4 residues ahead of where the CDR3 ends, so the germline J gene completes it. Germline lookup yields CDR1 FNHDT and CDR2 SITEND (reference sequence). This CDR3 contains 12 residues.

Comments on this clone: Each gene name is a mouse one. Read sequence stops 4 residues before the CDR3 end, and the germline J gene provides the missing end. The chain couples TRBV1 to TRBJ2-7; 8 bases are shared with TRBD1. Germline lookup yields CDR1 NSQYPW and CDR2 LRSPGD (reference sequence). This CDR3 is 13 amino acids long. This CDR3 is CTCSGGTGYEQYF. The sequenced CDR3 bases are TGCACCTGCAGTGGGGGGACAGGATAT.

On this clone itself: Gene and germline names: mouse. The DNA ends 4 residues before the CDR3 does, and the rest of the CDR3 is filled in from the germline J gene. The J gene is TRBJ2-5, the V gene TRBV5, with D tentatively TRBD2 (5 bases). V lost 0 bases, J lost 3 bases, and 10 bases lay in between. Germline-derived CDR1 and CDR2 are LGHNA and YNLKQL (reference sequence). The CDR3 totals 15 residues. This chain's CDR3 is CASSQDHNWQDTQYF. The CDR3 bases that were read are TGTGCCAGCAGCCAAGATCACAACTGGCAAGAC.

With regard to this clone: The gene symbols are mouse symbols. The DNA read from the CDR3 is TGTGCCAGCAGTGATGCAATGGGACAATAT. Amino acid sequence: CASSDAMGQY. The whole CDR3 region reads CASSDAMGQYEQYF. This chain joins TRBV13-1 and TRBJ2-7; D is perhaps TRBD1 (6 bases). The read falls 4 residues short of the CDR3 end, and the missing part is taken from the germline J gene. This CDR3 is 14 amino acids long. Germline V gene lookup returns CDR1 NSHNY and CDR2 SYGAGN.